This T cell receptor (beta chain) was profiled in a study of blood T cell repertoires in COVID-19. Background on the study: Samples taken during acute and convalescent COVID-19 were collected in the United States, Italy and Spain. PBMCs, B-cell-depleted T cells, or T cells were the source of the cDNA or gDNA that made up the material.

As handled by the study authors: Scientists estimated how many nucleated cells there were by amplifying reference gene primers. Generated by immunoSEQ multiplex PCR, the TCRdb table keeps only in-frame clones and is missing some. D and trimming were read from the DNA, whereas the V and J calls and clone size are those reported in that table. This sample has 250,000 or so clones, with around 83% found just once. Germline values: CDR1 SGHRS, CDR2 YFSETQ. With 3 bases clipped from V and 6 bases from J, the junction kept 8 bases outside the gene matches. The CDR3 covers 14 residues. The sequence came from a man aged 25 to 45 who had recovered from COVID-19. The rearrangement uses TRBV5-1 and TRBJ1-2; 7 nucleotides line up with TRBD1. Material: peripheral blood. In DNA, the CDR3 is TGCGCCAGCAGCTCCGAACAGGGGATGGATGGCTACACCTTC. Protein product: CASSSEQGMDGYTF.